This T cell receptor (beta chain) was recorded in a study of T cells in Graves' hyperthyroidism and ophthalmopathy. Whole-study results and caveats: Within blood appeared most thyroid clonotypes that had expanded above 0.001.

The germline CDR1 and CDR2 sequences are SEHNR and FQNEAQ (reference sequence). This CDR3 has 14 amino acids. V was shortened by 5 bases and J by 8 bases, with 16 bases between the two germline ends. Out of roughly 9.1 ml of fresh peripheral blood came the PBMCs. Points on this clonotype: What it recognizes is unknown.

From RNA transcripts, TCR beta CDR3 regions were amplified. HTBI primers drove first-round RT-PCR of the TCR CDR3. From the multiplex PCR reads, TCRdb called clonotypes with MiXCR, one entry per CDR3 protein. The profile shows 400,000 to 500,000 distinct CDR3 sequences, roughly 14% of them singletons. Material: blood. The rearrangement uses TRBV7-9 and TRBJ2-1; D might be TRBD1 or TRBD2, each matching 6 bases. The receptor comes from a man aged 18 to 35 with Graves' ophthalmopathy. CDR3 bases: TGTGCCAGCAGCCTACGACTAGGGGGGCATGAGCAGTTCTTC. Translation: CASSLRLGGHEQFF.